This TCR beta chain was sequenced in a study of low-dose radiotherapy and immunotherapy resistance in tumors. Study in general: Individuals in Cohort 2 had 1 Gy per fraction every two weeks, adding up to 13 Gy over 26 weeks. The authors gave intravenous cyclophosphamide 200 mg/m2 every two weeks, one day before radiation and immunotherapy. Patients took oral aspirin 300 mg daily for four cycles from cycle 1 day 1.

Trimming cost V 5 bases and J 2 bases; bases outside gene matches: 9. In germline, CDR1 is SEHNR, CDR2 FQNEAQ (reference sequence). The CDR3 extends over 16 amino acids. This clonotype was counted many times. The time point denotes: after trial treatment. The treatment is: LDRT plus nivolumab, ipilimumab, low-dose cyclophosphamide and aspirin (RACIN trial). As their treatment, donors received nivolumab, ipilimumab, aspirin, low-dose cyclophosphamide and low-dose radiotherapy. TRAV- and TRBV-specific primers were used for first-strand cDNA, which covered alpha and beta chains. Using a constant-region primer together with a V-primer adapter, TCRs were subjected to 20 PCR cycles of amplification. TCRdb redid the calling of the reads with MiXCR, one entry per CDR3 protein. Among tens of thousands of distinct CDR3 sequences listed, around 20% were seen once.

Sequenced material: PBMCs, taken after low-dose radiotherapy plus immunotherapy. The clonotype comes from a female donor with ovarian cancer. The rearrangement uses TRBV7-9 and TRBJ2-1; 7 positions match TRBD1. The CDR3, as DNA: TGTGCCAGCAGCCCCGGACAGGCTCGGACCTACAATGAGCAGTTCTTC. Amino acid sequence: CASSPGQARTYNEQFF.